A selection of T cell receptor beta chains follows, all from one sample in a study of cytomegalovirus exposure and HLA in healthy donors. Generated by immunoSEQ multiplex PCR, the TCRdb table keeps only in-frame clones and is missing some. The sample lists about 78,000 clones; roughly 72% were seen once. The specimen sequenced was PBMCs. Receptor source: a woman aged 35 to 49 in good health and CMV-seropositive. Both conserved end residues are part of each CDR3. Fields, in order: D gene, clone size, J gene, V gene, CDR3 DNA, CDR3 protein. D genes are given only for firm matches. Expanded clones are given a class, and other clones once, few, many or no size at all.

d_call: NA
clone_size: NA
j_call: TRBJ2-2
v_call: TRBV11-2
cdr3_nt: TGTGCCAGCAGCTTAATGAGTATGCTAGCAGGCACCGGGGAGCTGTTTTTT
cdr3_aa: CASSLMSMLAGTGELFF

d_call: TRBD2
clone_size: NA
j_call: TRBJ2-3
v_call: TRBV5-1
cdr3_nt: TGCGCCAGCAGTTCCTCGGGGAGCGGCATACTAGCGGGGGTGGTGGATACGCAGTATTTT
cdr3_aa: CASSSSGSGILAGVVDTQYF

d_call: NA
clone_size: few
j_call: TRBJ1-2
v_call: TRBV4-1
cdr3_nt: TGCGCCAGCAGCCAAGTCGGGACTGACTATGGCTACACCTTC
cdr3_aa: CASSQVGTDYGYTF

d_call: TRBD1
clone_size: NA
j_call: TRBJ1-5
v_call: TRBV19
cdr3_nt: TGTGCCAGTAGTTTGGGACAGGGACACAATCAGCCCCAGCATTTT
cdr3_aa: CASSLGQGHNQPQHF

d_call: NA
clone_size: NA
j_call: TRBJ2-3
v_call: TRBV7-9
cdr3_nt: TGTGCCAGCAGCCTCGGTACAGATACGCAGTATTTT
cdr3_aa: CASSLGTDTQYF

d_call: TRBD1
clone_size: NA
j_call: TRBJ1-2
v_call: TRBV5-4
cdr3_nt: TGTGCCAGCAGCTTGGGCGGACAGGGGGCATCGGGCTACACCTTC
cdr3_aa: CASSLGGQGASGYTF

d_call: TRBD1
clone_size: NA
j_call: TRBJ2-7
v_call: TRBV11-2
cdr3_nt: TGTGCCAGCAGCTCCGGGACAGGGTCCTACGAGCAGTACTTC
cdr3_aa: CASSSGTGSYEQYF

d_call: NA
clone_size: few
j_call: TRBJ2-3
v_call: TRBV2
cdr3_nt: TGTGCCAGCAGCTTCGGGGGAACAGATACGCAGTATTTT
cdr3_aa: CASSFGGTDTQYF

d_call: NA
clone_size: NA
j_call: TRBJ1-2
v_call: TRBV6-6
cdr3_nt: TGTGCCAGCAGCCGACAAACAGGGTCCGGTGGCTACACCTTC
cdr3_aa: CASSRQTGSGGYTF

d_call: NA
clone_size: NA
j_call: TRBJ2-5
v_call: TRBV2
cdr3_nt: TGTGCCAGCAGTGCGGACTCTACGGAGACCCAGTACTTC
cdr3_aa: CASSADSTETQYF

d_call: NA
clone_size: NA
j_call: TRBJ1-4
v_call: TRBV6-1
cdr3_nt: TGTGCCAGCAGTAGGACAGCTTCAACTAATGAAAAACTGTTTTTT
cdr3_aa: CASSRTASTNEKLFF

d_call: TRBD2
clone_size: NA
j_call: TRBJ2-6
v_call: TRBV9
cdr3_nt: TGTGCCAGCAGCGCCGGGGGGTTCTCTGGGGCCAACGTCCTGACTTTC
cdr3_aa: CASSAGGFSGANVLTF

d_call: NA
clone_size: NA
j_call: TRBJ1-5
v_call: TRBV25-1
cdr3_nt: TGTGCCAGCAGGGAGGGAAATCAGCCCCAGCATTTT
cdr3_aa: CASREGNQPQHF

d_call: TRBD2
clone_size: NA
j_call: TRBJ2-4
v_call: TRBV19
cdr3_nt: TGTGCCAGTAGTATTGGGCTAGCGGGAGCCTCCGGGTCCAAAAACATTCAGTACTTC
cdr3_aa: CASSIGLAGASGSKNIQYF

d_call: TRBD1
clone_size: NA
j_call: TRBJ2-6
v_call: TRBV4-2
cdr3_nt: TGTGCCAGCAGCCAAGATCGCGGACAGGGGGGCTCTGGGGCCAACGTCCTGACTTTC
cdr3_aa: CASSQDRGQGGSGANVLTF

d_call: NA
clone_size: once
j_call: TRBJ2-2
v_call: TRBV5-4
cdr3_nt: TGTGCCAGCAGATATGGAACAGGGTCCGGGGAGCTGTTTTTT
cdr3_aa: CASRYGTGSGELFF

d_call: TRBD2
clone_size: few
j_call: TRBJ2-3
v_call: TRBV30
cdr3_nt: TGTGCCTGGAGCCCGACTAGCGGGGGTGGCAGGTTTACGCAGTATTTT
cdr3_aa: CAWSPTSGGGRFTQYF

d_call: NA
clone_size: NA
j_call: TRBJ1-2
v_call: TRBV30
cdr3_nt: TGTGCCTGGAGGGGAAGTCGTCGGGACTACTATGGCTACACCTTC
cdr3_aa: CAWRGSRRDYYGYTF

d_call: TRBD2
clone_size: NA
j_call: TRBJ2-5
v_call: TRBV5-4
cdr3_nt: TGTGCCACCAGACAAGGGGGCGGGAGGGCCGGGGAGACCCAGTACTTC
cdr3_aa: CATRQGGGRAGETQYF

d_call: TRBD2
clone_size: NA
j_call: TRBJ2-2
v_call: TRBV5-4
cdr3_nt: TGTGCCAGCAGCTTCACTAGCGGAAACACCGGGGAGCTGTTTTTT
cdr3_aa: CASSFTSGNTGELFF

d_call: NA
clone_size: NA
j_call: TRBJ1-2
v_call: TRBV23-1
cdr3_nt: TGCGCCAGCAGTCAATCGCAGAGACATGTGAACTATGGCTACACCTTC
cdr3_aa: CASSQSQRHVNYGYTF

d_call: NA
clone_size: many
j_call: TRBJ1-1
v_call: TRBV19
cdr3_nt: TGTGCCAGTAGTATAGGGACATTAACCGGTGAAGCTTTCTTT
cdr3_aa: CASSIGTLTGEAFF

d_call: NA
clone_size: few
j_call: TRBJ1-5
v_call: TRBV19
cdr3_nt: TGTGCCAGTAGTGGAGGGGGGGCGGTTGGCAATCAGCCCCAGCATTTT
cdr3_aa: CASSGGGAVGNQPQHF

d_call: NA
clone_size: NA
j_call: TRBJ2-7
v_call: TRBV28
cdr3_nt: TGTGCCAGCAGTCCGGAAGACGGGAGCTCCTACGAGCAGTACTTC
cdr3_aa: CASSPEDGSSYEQYF

d_call: TRBD1
clone_size: NA
j_call: TRBJ1-5
v_call: TRBV27
cdr3_nt: TGTGCCAGCAGTTTAGATAACAGGGGGCATCAGCCCCAGCATTTT
cdr3_aa: CASSLDNRGHQPQHF

d_call: TRBD1
clone_size: NA
j_call: TRBJ1-2
v_call: TRBV6-5
cdr3_nt: TGTGCCAGCAGTCACCTAACCACAGGGGGCCATGGCTACACCTTC
cdr3_aa: CASSHLTTGGHGYTF

d_call: NA
clone_size: NA
j_call: TRBJ1-5
v_call: TRBV11-2
cdr3_nt: TGTGCCAGCAGCTCAGGGATGGATCAGCCCCAGCATTTT
cdr3_aa: CASSSGMDQPQHF

d_call: TRBD1
clone_size: NA
j_call: TRBJ2-2
v_call: TRBV19
cdr3_nt: TGTGCCAGTAGTCCGGGACAGGGGCGAACCGGGGAGCTGTTTTTT
cdr3_aa: CASSPGQGRTGELFF

d_call: NA
clone_size: few
j_call: TRBJ2-2
v_call: TRBV7-3
cdr3_nt: TGTGCCAGCAGCCCGGGACAACCCGCGAACACCGGGGAGCTGTTTTTT
cdr3_aa: CASSPGQPANTGELFF

d_call: TRBD2
clone_size: NA
j_call: TRBJ2-7
v_call: TRBV5-1
cdr3_nt: TGCGCCAGCAGCTCCTCTAGCGGGACCTTTCGGGAGCAGTACTTC
cdr3_aa: CASSSSSGTFREQYF

d_call: NA
clone_size: few
j_call: TRBJ1-2
v_call: TRBV6-5
cdr3_nt: TGTGCCAGCAGTGGGAGGTTGGGGGATGGCTACACCTTC
cdr3_aa: CASSGRLGDGYTF

d_call: TRBD2
clone_size: NA
j_call: TRBJ2-1
v_call: TRBV13
cdr3_nt: TGTGCCAGCAGTCTAGTGACTAGCGTGGGTGAGCAGTTCTTC
cdr3_aa: CASSLVTSVGEQFF

d_call: TRBD2
clone_size: NA
j_call: TRBJ2-1
v_call: TRBV9
cdr3_nt: TGTGCCAGCCGACGGGGAACTAGCGGGGGGTTCGTTGGTGAGCAGTTCTTC
cdr3_aa: CASRRGTSGGFVGEQFF

d_call: TRBD2
clone_size: NA
j_call: TRBJ2-3
v_call: TRBV29-1
cdr3_nt: TGCAGCGTTGAAGGTACTAGCGTCAGCACAGATACGCAGTATTTT
cdr3_aa: CSVEGTSVSTDTQYF

d_call: NA
clone_size: NA
j_call: TRBJ2-5
v_call: TRBV7-9
cdr3_nt: TGTGCCAGCAGCTCTGGGACATCTCCCTCCGGGGAGACCCAGTACTTC
cdr3_aa: CASSSGTSPSGETQYF

d_call: TRBD1
clone_size: NA
j_call: TRBJ1-2
v_call: TRBV4-3
cdr3_nt: TGCGCCAGCAGCCAGGGGACAGGGAGTAACTATGGCTACACCTTC
cdr3_aa: CASSQGTGSNYGYTF

d_call: NA
clone_size: NA
j_call: TRBJ2-1
v_call: TRBV28
cdr3_nt: TGTGCCAGCAGTTTTTCGGCGGGGATCTACAATGAGCAGTTCTTC
cdr3_aa: CASSFSAGIYNEQFF

d_call: NA
clone_size: NA
j_call: TRBJ1-1
v_call: TRBV7-3
cdr3_nt: TGTGCCAGCAGCCCCGGACAGATGAACACTGAAGCTTTCTTT
cdr3_aa: CASSPGQMNTEAFF

d_call: NA
clone_size: NA
j_call: TRBJ1-1
v_call: TRBV6-5
cdr3_nt: TGTGCCAGCAGTTACCTGGGGGGAAGCACTGAAGCTTTCTTT
cdr3_aa: CASSYLGGSTEAFF

d_call: NA
clone_size: NA
j_call: TRBJ1-6
v_call: TRBV6-5
cdr3_nt: TGTGCCAGCAGTTGGGACACCAGAGATTCACCCCTCCACTTT
cdr3_aa: CASSWDTRDSPLHF

d_call: TRBD1
clone_size: NA
j_call: TRBJ1-2
v_call: TRBV10-3
cdr3_nt: TGTGCCATCACCGAGGGCAGGGGGCGCACCTATGGCTACACCTTC
cdr3_aa: CAITEGRGRTYGYTF

d_call: NA
clone_size: NA
j_call: TRBJ2-3
v_call: TRBV5-1
cdr3_nt: TGCGCCAGCAGCTTTTACGGTAGCACAGATACGCAGTATTTT
cdr3_aa: CASSFYGSTDTQYF